This T cell receptor (beta chain) was identified in a study of T cells after posttransplantation cyclophosphamide. The protocol was immunoSEQ multiplex PCR, while the TCRdb copy is restricted to in-frame clones and leaves out a portion. Listed for the sample are roughly 15,000 clones, none seen a single time. Ten or more counts support this clone. Its target is not known. Notes on the study in general: TRB overlap between skin or GI tissue T cells and blood was limited. Later blood repertoires were often dominated by clones from the donor CD8+ memory compartment.

Busulfan-fludarabine conditioning, marrow transplant, and cyclophosphamide on days +3 and +4 were administered. V lost 4 bases to trimming and J lost 2 bases; unmatched junction nucleotides: 8. From germline, CDR1 is SGHRS and CDR2 YFSETQ. This CDR3 has 16 residues. The genes are TRBV5-1 and TRBJ2-1, with TRBD2 identical over 8 bases. The sequences come from PBMCs, collected about 1,000 days after allogeneic stem cell transplant with posttransplant cyclophosphamide. This TCR was recovered from a female patient aged 40-50 years who received an allogeneic stem cell transplant from a related donor, was CMV-positive, and had no GVHD. The graft donor may be the source of some T cells. The CDR3 region is CASSNGDSGAYNEQFF. The CDR3 DNA reads as TGCGCCAGCAGCAATGGTGATAGCGGGGCCTACAATGAGCAGTTCTTC.